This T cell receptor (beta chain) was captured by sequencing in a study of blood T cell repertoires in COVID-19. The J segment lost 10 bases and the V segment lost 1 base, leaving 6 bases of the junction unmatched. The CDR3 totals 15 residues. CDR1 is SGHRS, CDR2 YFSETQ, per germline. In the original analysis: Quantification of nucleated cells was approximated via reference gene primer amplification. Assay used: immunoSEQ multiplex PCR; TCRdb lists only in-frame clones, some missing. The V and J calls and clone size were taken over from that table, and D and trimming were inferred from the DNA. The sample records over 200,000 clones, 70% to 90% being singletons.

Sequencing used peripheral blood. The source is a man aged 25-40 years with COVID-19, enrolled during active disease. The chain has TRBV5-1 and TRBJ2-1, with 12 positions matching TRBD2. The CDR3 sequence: CASSLLTSGGQEQFF. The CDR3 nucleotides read TGCGCCAGCAGCTTGTTAACTAGCGGGGGGCAAGAGCAGTTCTTC.